This T cell receptor (beta chain) emerged from a study of follicular helper T cells after annual influenza vaccination. Time point here: 2015-2016 season, pre-vaccination. Trimming left V 0 bases short and J 4 bases short, with 11 bases between. CDR1 and CDR2 from the germline V gene are SQVTM and ANQGSEA. This CDR3 comprises 14 residues. Assay: immunoSEQ multiplex PCR; the TCRdb copy retains only in-frame clones and omits some. The sample shows 9,500 to 15,000 clones, about 80% of them seen only once. Sequenced material: CXCR5+ CD38- circulating T follicular helper cells from blood, taken on the day of influenza vaccination. Subset noted: circulating Tfh, non-naive CD4+CXCR5+PD-1+ (ICOS+CD38+ or ICOS-CD38-). The TCR originated in an adult who received the influenza vaccine. This rearrangement joins TRBV29-1 to TRBJ2-3, with D maybe TRBD2 (5 bases). This chain's CDR3 is CSVEDQMGADTQYF. The CDR3 nucleotides read TGCAGCGTTGAAGATCAAATGGGAGCAGATACGCAGTATTTT.